The 20 T cell receptor beta chains presented below share a single source sample, sequenced in a study of patients and donors after allogeneic stem cell transplantation. MiXCR, run by TCRdb on the RT-PCR reads, gives a single entry per CDR3 protein. The data show 200,000 to 250,000 distinct CDR3 sequences, 13% to 15% seen once. Sequencing input: blood, either unsorted or a sorted T cell fraction (not recorded which). Source of these receptors: a human donor who was either an allogeneic HSCT recipient or a stem cell or donor lymphocyte infusion donor (not recorded which). It is not recorded whose cells these are; they may come from a transplant donor.

The CDR3 loop is CASSYYREGAQFF. CDR3 in DNA: TGTGCCAGCAGTTACTACAGGGAAGGGGCCCAGTTCTTC. This rearrangement joins TRBV6-2 or TRBV6-3 to TRBJ2-1; maybe TRBD1 (6 bases). V lost 1 base, J lost 13 bases, and 14 bases lay in between. Germline loops: CDR1 MNHEY, CDR2 SVGEGT. CDR3 length: 13 residues.

The chain links TRBV24-1 to TRBJ2-7; no firm D call. V lost 2 bases and J lost 2, with 9 bases in between. The germline V gene has CDR1 KGHDR and CDR2 SFDVKD. The CDR3 sequence is 14 residues long. The CDR3 here is CATSDWRRTYEQYF. The CDR3 DNA follows: TGTGCCACCAGTGATTGGCGCAGAACCTACGAGCAGTACTTC.

On this clonotype itself: With a much larger clone just one base away, this may be a read error. CDR3 residues: CAWSGQRTNEKLFF. The CDR3 DNA follows: TGTGCCTGGAGTGGACAGAGAACTAATGAAAAACTGTTTTTT. The chain joins TRBV30 to TRBJ1-4, with D possibly being TRBD1 (5 bases). Germline V gene data show CDR1 as GTSNPN and CDR2 as SVGIG (reference sequence). This CDR3 has 14 amino acids. The germline V and J ends were trimmed by 1 base and 1 base, with 7 bases remaining between them.

This chain joins TRBV20-1 and TRBJ2-3, with a tentative D call TRBD1 (5 bases). Per the germline V gene, CDR1 is DFQATT and CDR2 is SNEGSKA (reference sequence). CDR3 length: 13 residues. The germline V and J ends were trimmed by 5 bases and 1 base, with 10 bases remaining between them. The CDR3 here is CSAPRVGTDTQYF. CDR3 sequence (DNA): TGCAGTGCTCCCAGGGTCGGCACAGATACGCAGTATTTT.

This clonotype occurred a few times. V usage is TRBV6-5 and J usage is TRBJ1-2; possible D gene TRBD1, 5 bases. The CDR3 sequence is 15 residues long. The germline V gene encodes CDR1 MNHEY and CDR2 SVGAGI. V lost 2 bases and J 5 bases, leaving 15 bases between the germline ends. DNA for the CDR3: TGTGCCAGCAGTTACGCACGGGGACGAGGGTATGGCTACACCTTC. This translates into CASSYARGRGYGYTF.

This clonotype was seen a handful of times. The chain is built from TRBV7-8 and TRBJ1-1, with D perhaps matching TRBD1 (5 bases). V lost 5 bases and J 6 bases, leaving 19 bases between the germline ends. The CDR3 is 15 amino acids. CDR1 and CDR2 from the germline V gene are SGHVS and FQNEAQ. The CDR3 region is CASSPPGGVGAEAFF. The CDR3 DNA reads as TGTGCCAGCAGCCCGCCCGGGGGGGTGGGCGCTGAAGCTTTCTTT.

The chain combines TRBV4-3 with TRBJ2-5; tentatively, D is TRBD2 (6 bases). The CDR3 has 12 residues. Per germline, CDR1 LGHNA and CDR2 YSLEER. Trimming left V 4 bases short and J 9 bases short, with 12 bases between. CDR3 nucleotide sequence: TGCGCCAGCAGCCCGGGTACGGGGGCCCAGTACTTC. Translation gives CASSPGTGAQYF.

The chain recombines TRBV6-1 with TRBJ2-7, with 7 bases aligning to TRBD2. Germline CDR1 is MNHNS and CDR2 is SASEGT. Losses at the gene ends were 5 bases for V and 6 bases for J; bases not matched to a gene: 4. The CDR3 has 12 residues. The CDR3 protein is CASSIRTSEQYF. DNA for the CDR3: TGTGCCAGCAGTATCCGGACTAGCGAGCAGTACTTC.

This clonotype showed up many times. The chain recombines TRBV29-1 with TRBJ1-1; 10 bases are shared with TRBD1. V lost 4 bases and J lost 1; bases outside the gene matches: 3. Germline CDR1 and CDR2: SQVTM and ANQGSEA. This CDR3 contains 14 residues. CDR3 sequence reads: CSVVTGGSNTEAFF. In DNA, the CDR3 is TGCAGCGTTGTGACAGGGGGCTCGAACACTGAAGCTTTCTTT.

This clonotype was counted ten times or more. The genes are TRBV18 and TRBJ1-4; D gene unclear. The CDR3 extends over 14 amino acids. Trimming shortened V by 6 bases and J by 5 bases, and 13 bases separated the two germline ends. CDR1 is KGHSH, CDR2 LQKENI, per germline. CDR3 sequence reads: CASSQDRANEKLFF. The CDR3 nucleotides read TGTGCCAGCTCCCAGGATCGGGCAAATGAAAAACTGTTTTTT.

The chain carries TRBV20-1 and TRBJ1-5; D may be TRBD1 (5 bases). The CDR3 is made up of 13 amino acids. CDR1 and CDR2 from the germline V gene are DFQATT and SNEGSKA (reference sequence). Trimming removed 2 bases from V and 6 bases from J, with 11 bases in between. The CDR3, as DNA: TGCAGTGCTAGACCGGGACGCGGTCAGCCCCAGCATTTT. Protein product: CSARPGRGQPQHF.

The gene calls are TRBV3-1 and TRBJ2-5; tentatively, D is TRBD2 (6 bases). The CDR3 contains 12 residues. CDR1 and CDR2 (germline): LGHDT, YNNKEL (reference sequence). Trimming left V 4 bases short and J 9 bases short, with 12 bases between. The CDR3 coding sequence is TGTGCCAGCAGCCCCGGGCCGGGGGCCCAGTACTTC. This translates into CASSPGPGAQYF.

Many counts were recorded for this clonotype. The rearrangement links TRBV29-1 to TRBJ1-1, with D unresolved. CDR1 is SQVTM, CDR2 ANQGSEA, per germline. The CDR3 covers 12 residues. The V end lost 4 bases, the J end lost 2 bases, and 8 bases lay between the germline ends. The CDR3 region is CSVGRKNTEAFF. The CDR3 nucleotides are TGCAGCGTTGGTCGGAAAAACACTGAAGCTTTCTTT.

This clonotype appeared many times. The rearrangement joins TRBV3-1 to TRBJ1-1, with D uncertain. CDR1 LGHDT and CDR2 YNNKEL come from the germline V gene (reference sequence). V lost 7 bases to trimming and J lost 6 bases, with 12 bases between them. The CDR3 spans 12 residues. The CDR3: CASKTHGSEAFF. The DNA of the CDR3 is TGTGCCAGCAAGACCCATGGCTCTGAAGCTTTCTTT.

This clonotype has only a few counts. The V call is TRBV9, the J call TRBJ2-3; D possibly corresponds to TRBD2 (6 bases). The CDR3 consists of 14 residues. Trimming removed 0 bases from V and 6 bases from J, with 11 bases in between. Germline V lookup: CDR1 SGDLS, CDR2 YYNGEE. The CDR3 sequence is CASSVVGGGDTQYF. The CDR3 bases are TGTGCCAGCAGCGTAGTGGGCGGAGGGGATACGCAGTATTTT.

This rearrangement joins TRBV2 to TRBJ2-4, with D possibly being TRBD2 (6 bases). The CDR3 totals 15 residues. Trimming took off 3 bases at V and 2 bases at J, with 11 bases between the two ends. The germline CDR1 and CDR2 sequences are SNHLY and FYNNEI. The CDR3 coding sequence is TGTGCCAGCAGTGATTGGAGGGGTACCAAAAACATTCAGTACTTC. This codes for CASSDWRGTKNIQYF.

This clonotype was observed a handful of times. The chain employs TRBV6-4 and TRBJ1-3; tentatively, D is TRBD1 (5 bases). V was cut by 2 bases and J by 9 bases, with 26 bases left in between. CDR1 is MRHNA, CDR2 SNTAGT, per germline. The length of the CDR3 is 18 residues. DNA for the CDR3: TGTGCCAGCAGTGACCCATTAGTCGGCGGCCGTCTCGGGGGCACCATATATTTT. It is translated as CASSDPLVGGRLGGTIYF.

This clonotype was counted only a few times. The chain carries TRBV11-3 and TRBJ2-5; 7 nucleotides match TRBD2. The CDR3 loop spans 15 amino acids. In germline, CDR1 is SGHNT, CDR2 YENEEA. J gave up 5 bases and V 0 bases, and 6 bases lay outside the gene matches. This chain's CDR3 is CASSLDLAEAETQYF. CDR3 sequence (DNA): TGTGCCAGCAGCTTAGATCTAGCGGAGGCTGAGACCCAGTACTTC.

The chain links TRBV19 to TRBJ2-3; no clear D. The germline V gene encodes CDR1 LNHDA and CDR2 SQIVND (reference sequence). V lost 1 base and J 6 bases, leaving 14 bases between the germline ends. The CDR3 runs to 15 residues. The CDR3 loop is CASSIVEEGPDTQYF. Here the CDR3 DNA reads TGTGCCAGTAGTATAGTTGAAGAAGGGCCCGATACGCAGTATTTT.

This clonotype was detected many times. The chain recombines TRBV6-1 with TRBJ2-1, with 8 bases aligning to TRBD2. Germline loops: CDR1 MNHNS, CDR2 SASEGT. V shed 5 bases, J shed 1 base, and the junction held 7 bases outside the gene matches. The CDR3 has 16 amino acids. Written as DNA, the CDR3 is TGTGCCAGCAGTCCCTCCGAGCGGGGGTCCTACAATGAGCAGTTCTTC. Its protein product is CASSPSERGSYNEQFF.